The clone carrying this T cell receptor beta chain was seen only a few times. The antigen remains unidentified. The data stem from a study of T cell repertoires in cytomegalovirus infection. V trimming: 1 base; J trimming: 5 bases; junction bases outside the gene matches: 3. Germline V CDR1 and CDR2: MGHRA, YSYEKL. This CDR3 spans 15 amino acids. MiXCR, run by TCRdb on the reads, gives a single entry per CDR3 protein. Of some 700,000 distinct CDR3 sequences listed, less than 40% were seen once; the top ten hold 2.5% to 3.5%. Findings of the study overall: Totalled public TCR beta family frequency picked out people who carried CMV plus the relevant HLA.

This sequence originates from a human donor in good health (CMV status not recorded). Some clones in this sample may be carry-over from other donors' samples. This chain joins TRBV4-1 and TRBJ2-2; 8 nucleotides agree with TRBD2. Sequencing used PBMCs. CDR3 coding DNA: TGCGCCAGCAGCCAAGGGACTAGCCCTACCGGGGAGCTGTTTTTT. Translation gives CASSQGTSPTGELFF.